The 10 T cell receptor beta chains presented below share a single source sample, sequenced in a study of cytomegalovirus exposure and HLA in healthy donors. It was with 60 Vbeta and 13 Jbeta primers that the PCR ran. Here immunoSEQ multiplex PCR was the method, and the copy in TCRdb shows in-frame clones only, minus some. This repertoire includes about 100,000 clones. The sample consisted of PBMCs. These receptor sequences come from a girl aged 5 to 17 in good health and CMV-seropositive.

The gene calls are TRBV6-5 and TRBJ1-2; the match to TRBD1 covers 9 bases. Germline V CDR1 and CDR2: MNHEY, SVGAGI. CDR3 length: 13 residues. The trim removed 4 bases at V and 8 bases at J, leaving 5 bases unmatched. Here the CDR3 DNA reads TGTGCCAGCAGTTCGGACAGGGGAGGCGGCTACACCTTC. It codes for CASSSDRGGGYTF.

The chain uses TRBV19 and TRBJ1-2; D possibly corresponds to TRBD1 (6 bases). CDR3 length equals 12 residues. V lost 3 bases and J 4 bases, leaving 6 bases between the germline ends. CDR1 LNHDA and CDR2 SQIVND come from the germline V gene (reference sequence). The CDR3 DNA reads TGTGCCAGTAGTATGACAGGCTATGGCTACACCTTC. Amino acid sequence: CASSMTGYGYTF.

The chain links TRBV6-5 to TRBJ1-5; D might be TRBD1 (6 bases). The length of the CDR3 is 14 residues. Deletions cut 5 bases from V and 2 bases from J, with 10 bases between. Looked up from germline, CDR1 is MNHEY and CDR2 is SVGAGI. CDR3 amino acids: CASSPGVGNQPQHF. The DNA of the CDR3 is TGTGCCAGCAGTCCAGGGGTTGGCAATCAGCCCCAGCATTTT.

DNA for the CDR3: TGTGCCAGCAGCCCCCGGACAGGGGAGGACTATGGCTACACCTTC. Its translation: CASSPRTGEDYGYTF. The genes are TRBV7-6 and TRBJ1-2; TRBD1 agrees at 9 bases. The CDR3 runs to 15 residues. Unmatched junction bases numbered 7, after V lost 5 bases and J lost 3 bases. Germline V gene lookup returns CDR1 SGHVS and CDR2 FNYEAQ.

The chain joins TRBV18 to TRBJ1-1; 10 bases map to TRBD1. Germline values: CDR1 KGHSH, CDR2 LQKENI. Trimming took 3 bases from V and 4 from J; bases not matched to a gene: 5. The CDR3 contains 15 residues. CDR3 DNA: TGTGCCAGCTCACCGATCGGACAGGGGGGCACTGAAGCTTTCTTT. Translation: CASSPIGQGGTEAFF.

The rearrangement uses TRBV7-9 and TRBJ1-5, with TRBD1 identical over 7 bases. V was clipped by 4 bases and J by 6 bases; unmatched bases: 12. The CDR3 has 16 amino acids. Germline loops: CDR1 SEHNR, CDR2 FQNEAQ (reference sequence). Written as DNA, the CDR3 is TGTGCCAGCAGCTCCGGTAAGACAGGGCTGGGTCAGCCCCAGCATTTT. It translates to CASSSGKTGLGQPQHF.

The CDR3 here is CASSVTTVRETQYF. The CDR3 DNA sequence: TGTGCCAGCAGCGTGACGACTGTCCGGGAGACCCAGTACTTC. The chain has TRBV7-8 and TRBJ2-5, with D hard to call. CDR1 and CDR2 (germline): SGHVS, FQNEAQ. The V end was cut by 5 bases, the J end by 5 bases, with 15 bases between. This CDR3 region has 14 residues.

The V and J genes are TRBV30 and TRBJ1-2, with D unresolved. Trimming left V 1 base short and J 2 bases short, with 11 bases between. The CDR3 loop spans 14 amino acids. Germline-derived CDR1 and CDR2 are GTSNPN and SVGIG (reference sequence). The chain's CDR3 is CAWSERKANYGYTF. The DNA of the CDR3 is TGTGCCTGGAGTGAGAGGAAAGCGAACTATGGCTACACCTTC.

The CDR3 loop is CASSLSEGRGYTF. Written as DNA, the CDR3 is TGTGCCAGCAGCTTAAGCGAGGGACGGGGGTACACCTTC. This rearrangement joins TRBV7-9 to TRBJ1-2, with D tentatively TRBD1 (5 bases). The CDR3 spans 13 residues. V gave up 2 bases and J gave up 11 bases, with 15 bases separating them. Germline V CDR1 and CDR2: SEHNR, FQNEAQ (reference sequence).

The DNA for the CDR3 is TGTGCCAGCACCCCTTCCCACAGAAGCCAAGAGACCCAGTACTTC. It specifies CASTPSHRSQETQYF. This chain uses TRBV11-2 with TRBJ2-5; no reliable D call. Trimming left V 7 bases short and J 1 base short, with 16 bases between. The CDR3 sequence is 15 residues long. CDR1 is SGHAT and CDR2 is FQNNGV in the germline V gene.